Listed below are T cell receptor beta chains from one sample, sequenced in a study of spatial heterogeneity in lung cancer. TCRdb itself ran the 5' RACE reads through MiXCR, one entry per CDR3 protein. The sample carries 8,000 to 9,000 distinct CDR3 sequences, 3.5% to 5.5% recorded once. The material sequenced was PBMCs, taken at surgery. The origin of the receptors is a male donor with early-stage non-small cell lung cancer. Both conserved end residues are part of each CDR3. The order of the fields is J gene, V gene, clone size, D gene, CDR3 protein, CDR3 DNA. A D gene is named only where the DNA matches it firmly. Clone size is not always given. Where it is, it says once, few, many or a class for expanded clones.

>TRBJ2-2|TRBV7-2|many|TRBD1
CASSPSRTGGAGGELFF
TGTGCCAGCAGCCCGAGCCGGACAGGGGGCGCCGGCGGGGAGCTGTTTTTT
>TRBJ1-1|TRBV4-1|NA|NA
CASSRSVVTDPTLNTEAFF
TGCGCCAGCAGTCGCAGTGTCGTAACAGATCCAACCTTGAACACTGAAGCTTTCTTT
>TRBJ1-1|TRBV7-9|few|NA
CASSPQASLNTEAFF
TGTGCCAGCAGCCCTCAGGCCAGCCTGAACACTGAAGCTTTCTTT
>TRBJ1-2|TRBV7-2|many|NA
CASSLTPLHYGYTF
TGTGCCAGCAGCTTAACCCCGCTTCACTATGGCTACACCTTC
>TRBJ2-4|TRBV29-1|many|NA
CSVVGDVNIQYF
TGCAGCGTTGTCGGGGATGTGAACATTCAGTACTTC
>TRBJ2-2|TRBV6-5|many|NA
CASEGAVAGELFF
TGTGCCAGTGAGGGAGCGGTGGCCGGGGAGCTGTTTTTT
>TRBJ2-4|TRBV20-1|many|NA
CSADPEGKYF
TGCAGTGCCGACCCAGAGGGAAAGTACTTC
>TRBJ1-2|TRBV2|many|NA
CASRGDITGYGYTF
TGTGCCAGCAGGGGGGACATCACGGGGTATGGCTACACCTTC
>TRBJ2-2|TRBV9|medium-sized|TRBD1
CASSVDAKSTGSNTGELFF
TGTGCCAGCAGCGTAGATGCGAAGTCGACAGGGTCGAACACCGGGGAGCTGTTTTTT
>TRBJ2-4|TRBV11-2|many|NA
CASRPSGNKNIQYF
TGTGCCAGCAGACCGTCGGGGAACAAAAACATTCAGTACTTC
>TRBJ2-2|TRBV5-4|NA|TRBD2
CASSLRLAWNTGELFF
TGTGCCAGCAGCTTACGACTAGCATGGAACACCGGGGAGCTGTTTTTT
>TRBJ1-5|TRBV27|many|NA
CASSRNGVGGNQPQHF
TGTGCCAGCAGCCGTAATGGGGTTGGGGGAAATCAGCCCCAGCATTTT
>TRBJ1-1|TRBV5-1|many|NA
CASSLAVGNTEAFF
TGCGCCAGCAGCTTGGCCGTAGGGAACACTGAAGCTTTCTTT
>TRBJ1-1|TRBV5-1|medium-sized|NA
CASSLQGRGTEAFF
TGCGCCAGCAGCCTACAGGGTCGGGGCACTGAAGCTTTCTTT
>TRBJ2-5|TRBV18|many|NA
CASSPRQKETQYF
TGTGCCAGCTCACCGCGACAAAAAGAGACCCAGTACTTC
>TRBJ2-3|TRBV11-2|many|NA
CASSFAYSTDTQYF
TGTGCCAGCAGCTTTGCTTATAGCACAGATACGCAGTATTTT
>TRBJ1-2|TRBV18|many|NA
CASSPEGPNYGYTF
TGTGCCAGCTCACCAGAGGGCCCGAACTATGGCTACACCTTC
>TRBJ1-1|TRBV4-2|many|TRBD1
CASSHGTGVPNTEAFF
TGTGCCAGCAGCCATGGGACAGGGGTCCCGAACACTGAAGCTTTCTTT
>TRBJ2-7|TRBV27|many|NA
CASSSTRDGLEYF
TGTGCCAGCAGTTCCACCCGGGACGGCCTGGAGTACTTC
>TRBJ2-1|TRBV5-4|many|NA
CASSLARRDTHNEQFF
TGTGCCAGCAGCTTGGCTCGCCGGGACACCCACAATGAGCAGTTCTTC
>TRBJ1-3|TRBV9|medium-sized|TRBD1
CASSSFSRGNSGNTIYF
TGTGCCAGCAGCTCATTCAGCAGGGGGAACTCTGGAAACACCATATATTTT
>TRBJ2-1|TRBV20-1|many|TRBD1
CSARLRDSSYNEQFF
TGCAGTGCTAGACTACGGGACAGCTCCTACAATGAGCAGTTCTTC
>TRBJ1-1|TRBV20-1|NA|NA
CSAIPLVNTEAFF
TGCAGTGCTATTCCGCTCGTCAACACTGAAGCTTTCTTT
>TRBJ1-3|TRBV9|many|NA
CASSVGVDSLSGNTIYF
TGTGCCAGCAGCGTGGGAGTGGACAGCCTCTCTGGAAACACCATATATTTT
>TRBJ2-7|TRBV5-5|medium-sized|TRBD1
CASSLQQGIYEQYF
TGTGCCAGCAGCTTACAACAGGGGATCTACGAGCAGTACTTC
>TRBJ1-4|TRBV9|few|TRBD1
CASSGGQGGGEKLFF
TGTGCCAGCAGCGGTGGACAGGGAGGGGGTGAAAAACTGTTTTTT
>TRBJ1-5|TRBV6-5|many|NA
CASSLDRDQPQHF
TGTGCCAGCAGTTTGGACAGAGATCAGCCCCAGCATTTT
>TRBJ1-1|TRBV7-9|many|NA
CASSSNVVHTEAFF
TGTGCCAGCAGCTCAAACGTGGTACACACTGAAGCTTTCTTT
>TRBJ2-3|TRBV6-2/TRBV6-3|medium-sized|NA
CASSLARHDTQYF
TGTGCCAGCAGTCTCGCCCGTCACGATACGCAGTATTTT